This section outlines one TCR beta chain sequence together with its context. These data originate in a study of blood T cell repertoires in COVID-19. The CDR3 is 13 amino acids. V was trimmed by 4 bases and J by 0 bases, leaving 6 bases between them. Clones were sequenced by immunoSEQ multiplex PCR, and TCRdb holds only the in-frame ones, with some missing. The sample consists of around 210,000 clones, roughly 85% of them appearing once. What was sequenced was peripheral blood. The chain joins TRBV12-3 or TRBV12-4 to TRBJ1-1; D is unresolved. This TCR was recovered from a man aged 50-60 years with COVID-19, enrolled during active disease. CDR3: CASSSPMNTEAFF. The CDR3 region has the DNA TGTGCCAGCAGTTCCCCAATGAACACTGAAGCTTTCTTT.